The T cell receptor beta chain under discussion was sequenced for a study of T cell repertoires in cytomegalovirus infection. Study in general: Public TCR beta signatures marked donors with CMV infection and the matching HLA. Study-wide results and caveats: CMV-specific TCR beta clonotypes restricted by HLA-C were the ones dominating the ex vivo response. Carriage of CMV together with the relevant HLA was identifiable through cumulative public TCR beta family frequency.

Each CDR3 protein gets one entry after TCRdb re-called the reads with MiXCR. The repertoire holds 150,000 to 200,000 distinct CDR3 sequences, with 28% as singletons. CDR1 and CDR2 (germline): SGHTA, FQGNSA. The CDR3 runs 14 residues. Deletions cut 1 base from V and 4 bases from J, with 10 bases between. Remarks on this clonotype: Its antigen is still unknown.

This sequence joins TRBV7-2 and TRBJ1-1; D remains unclear. Sequenced material: PBMCs. This sequence originates from a human donor in good health (CMV status not recorded). Some clones in this sample may be carry-over from other donors' samples. CDR3 nucleotides: TGTGCCAGCAGCTTAGGTTCCACTGGCACTGAAGCTTTCTTT. This sequence encodes CASSLGSTGTEAFF.